These 18 T cell receptor beta chains came from one sample sequenced in a study of cytomegalovirus exposure and HLA in healthy donors. The PCR employed 60 Vbeta primers together with 13 Jbeta primers. Profiling relied on immunoSEQ multiplex PCR, and the TCRdb table lists in-frame clones only, not all of them. Of 130,000 to 150,000 clones listed, around 10% are singletons. Sequenced sample: PBMCs. The receptors stem from a male donor in good health and CMV-seronegative.

The V and J genes are TRBV30 and TRBJ1-4; a weak D match, TRBD1 (5 bases). The length of the CDR3 is 15 residues. With 1 base removed from V and 8 bases from J, the gap between germline ends came to 17 bases. CDR1 GTSNPN and CDR2 SVGIG come from the germline V gene (reference sequence). The chain's CDR3 is CAWSANWGDGEKLFF. The CDR3 DNA reads TGTGCCTGGAGTGCTAATTGGGGGGATGGAGAAAAACTGTTTTTT.

The rearrangement uses TRBV5-6 and TRBJ2-1, with TRBD1 identical over 8 bases. Germline lookup yields CDR1 SGHDT and CDR2 YYEEEE. This CDR3 comprises 16 residues. V shed 3 bases, J shed 1 base, and the junction held 6 bases outside the gene matches. CDR3 DNA: TGTGCCAGCAGCTCCTACAGGGGGAGATCCTACAATGAGCAGTTCTTC. Translated, it gives CASSSYRGRSYNEQFF.

This clone showed up just a few times. The same CDR3 is also encoded by other DNA sequences in this sample. V is TRBV19 and J is TRBJ2-2, with 8 positions matching TRBD2. This CDR3 comprises 15 residues. Germline values: CDR1 LNHDA, CDR2 SQIVND (reference sequence). The ends lost 1 base at V and 3 bases at J; junction bases unmatched: 1. The CDR3 DNA reads TGTGCCAGTAGTATAGGCGGGGGGTACACCGGGGAGCTGTTTTTT. This translates into CASSIGGGYTGELFF.

This chain joins TRBV11-2 and TRBJ2-6; 8 nucleotides align to TRBD1. Germline trimming cut 4 bases from V and 2 bases from J; bases unmatched to any gene: 4. Germline V CDR1 and CDR2: SGHAT, FQNNGV. This CDR3 is 16 amino acids long. CDR3 coding DNA: TGTGCCAGCAGCTCCCAGACAGGGGCTGGGGCCAACGTCCTGACTTTC. Translation: CASSSQTGAGANVLTF.

The CDR3 is CASSQGTAGVSYNEQFF. The CDR3 DNA follows: TGCGCCAGCAGCCAAGGGACGGCGGGAGTGTCCTACAATGAGCAGTTCTTC. The J gene is TRBJ2-1, the V gene TRBV4-1, with 7 bases identical to TRBD2. V lost 1 base to trimming and J lost 1 base; unmatched junction nucleotides: 7. Germline V gene data show CDR1 as MGHRA and CDR2 as YSYEKL. CDR3 length: 17 amino acids.

V is TRBV4-1 and J is TRBJ1-4, with 9 bases aligning to TRBD1. The V segment lost 6 bases and the J segment 2 bases; nucleotides outside the gene matches: 4. The CDR3 runs to 15 residues. Germline CDR1 is MGHRA and CDR2 is YSYEKL. DNA of the CDR3: TGCGCCAGCAGGGTACAGGGGGCGACTAATGAAAAACTGTTTTTT. Protein product: CASRVQGATNEKLFF.

This clone showed up just a few times. V is TRBV7-6 and J is TRBJ2-5; D may be TRBD2 (5 bases). Trimming removed 6 bases at V and 0 bases at J, with 14 bases between. In germline, CDR1 is SGHVS, CDR2 FNYEAQ. The CDR3 spans 15 residues. This CDR3 reads CASSYRRQYQETQYF. CDR3 nucleotides: TGTGCCAGCAGTTACCGGAGGCAGTACCAAGAGACCCAGTACTTC.

This clone was found a few times. V and J are TRBV28 and TRBJ2-7; a weak D match, TRBD2 (6 bases). Trimming pared 6 bases from V and 6 bases from J, leaving 18 bases between. CDR3 size: 14 residues. Germline values: CDR1 MDHEN, CDR2 SYDVKM. The CDR3 region is CASRTSGLLSEQYF. DNA of the CDR3: TGTGCCAGCAGAACCTCGGGACTTCTATCCGAGCAGTACTTC. Using reference TRBV28 and TRBJ2-7 for the parts outside the CDR3, the full variable domain is DVKVTQSSRYLVKRTGEKVFLECVQDMDHENMFWYRQDPGLGLRLIYFSYDVKMKEKGDIPEGYSVSREKKERFSLILESASTNQTSMYLCASRTSGLLSEQYFGPGTRLTVT.

This clone was seen only a few times. The chain links TRBV10-2 to TRBJ2-3, with a possible D match to TRBD1 (6 bases). Trimming shortened V by 6 bases and J by 3 bases, and 10 bases separated the two germline ends. This CDR3 comprises 13 residues. Germline values: CDR1 WSHSY, CDR2 SAAADI. The CDR3 loop reads CASRPTGTDTQYF. The DNA for the CDR3 is TGCGCCAGCAGACCCACAGGGACAGATACGCAGTATTTT.

This clone was seen a few times. V is TRBV4-2 and J is TRBJ2-7; tentative D call: TRBD2 (5 bases). The V gene lost 1 base and the J gene lost 4 bases, with 11 bases spanning the gap. The CDR3 loop spans 14 amino acids. Germline CDR1 is LGHNA and CDR2 is YNFKEQ. CDR3 protein: CASSQVEGSYEQYF. Here the CDR3 DNA reads TGTGCCAGCAGCCAAGTAGAGGGATCATACGAGCAGTACTTC.

The rearrangement uses TRBV4-3 and TRBJ1-4, with D perhaps TRBD1 (5 bases). The ends were cut back, 0 bases at V and 6 bases at J, with 14 bases in the middle. CDR3 length equals 16 residues. Germline CDR1 reads LGHNA; CDR2 reads YSLEER. The CDR3 loop reads CASSQDRAGRYEKLFF. The CDR3 DNA reads TGCGCCAGCAGCCAAGATAGGGCAGGGAGGTATGAAAAACTGTTTTTT.

The CDR3 sequence: CSVDRGHPYEQYF. CDR3 DNA sequence: TGCAGCGTTGACAGGGGGCATCCCTACGAGCAGTACTTC. V usage is TRBV29-1 and J usage is TRBJ2-7, with 8 bases aligning to TRBD1. CDR1 SQVTM and CDR2 ANQGSEA come from the germline V gene. V shed 3 bases, J shed 2 bases, and the junction held 3 bases outside the gene matches. The CDR3 length is 13 residues.

The table lists this clone with a few counts. Compared with germline, one end of the junction differs, possibly owing to a read error. V is TRBV7-7 and J is TRBJ2-7, with 7 bases lining up with TRBD1. This CDR3 has 14 residues. Germline V CDR1 and CDR2: SSHAT, FNYEAQ (reference sequence). CDR3 DNA sequence: TGTGCTAGCAGCCCCGGGGACAGCGCCTACGAGCAGTACTTC. It codes for CASSPGDSAYEQYF.

On this clone itself: One end of the junction varies from germline; a read error may be responsible. This chain uses TRBV30 with TRBJ2-1; 10 bases line up with TRBD2. The germline gives CDR1 GTSNPN, CDR2 SVGIG (reference sequence). The CDR3 consists of 15 residues. The CDR3 bases are TGTGCCTGGGACGAACTAGCGGGACTCTACAATGAGCAGCTCTTC. Translation gives CAWDELAGLYNEQLF. The entire variable domain, with the rest obtained from reference TRBV30 and TRBJ2-1, is as follows: SQTIHQWPATLVQPVGSPLSLECTVEGTSNPNLYWYRQAAGRGLQLLFYSVGIGQISSEVPQNLSASRPQDRQFILSSKKLLLSDSGFYLCAWDELAGLYNEQLFGPGTRLTVL.

This clone has only a few counts. A read error may account for a junction end that differs from germline. The V gene is TRBV7-9, the J gene TRBJ1-5, with D unclear. From germline, CDR1 is SEHNR and CDR2 FQNEAQ (reference sequence). CDR3 length equals 15 residues. The CDR3 region has the DNA TGTGCCAGCAGCTCCGACCGACATCCAAATCGGCCCCAGCATTTT. It yields the protein CASSSDRHPNRPQHF.

This clone occurred a few times. J is TRBJ1-2 and V is TRBV7-2; 9 bases map to TRBD1. Germline trimming cut 3 bases from V and 8 bases from J; bases unmatched to any gene: 4. CDR1 and CDR2 from the germline V gene are SGHTA and FQGNSA. The CDR3 is 13 residues long. The CDR3 spells CASSFPGQGGYTF. DNA for the CDR3: TGTGCCAGCAGCTTTCCGGGACAGGGCGGCTACACCTTC.

The J gene is TRBJ2-5, the V gene TRBV6-5; TRBD2 matches 8 bases. The CDR3 sequence is 16 residues long. J lost 2 bases, V lost 0 bases, and 5 bases had no gene match. Germline V gene data show CDR1 as MNHEY and CDR2 as SVGAGI. CDR3 coding DNA: TGTGCCAGCAGTTACTCTACTAGCGGATTTCAAGAGACCCAGTACTTC. This translates into CASSYSTSGFQETQYF.

The chain has TRBV18 and TRBJ2-1; D may be TRBD1 (5 bases). Germline CDR1 reads KGHSH; CDR2 reads LQKENI. Trimming shortened V by 6 bases and J by 6 bases, and 21 bases separated the two germline ends. The CDR3 spans 16 residues. The CDR3 reads CASSSFGAASLNEQFF. CDR3 coding DNA: TGTGCCAGCTCCTCCTTTGGGGCCGCCTCCCTCAATGAGCAGTTCTTC.